Listed here are 31 T cell receptor beta chains from one sample, sequenced in a study of T cells after posttransplantation cyclophosphamide. Treatment was busulfan-fludarabine conditioning, a marrow graft, and cyclophosphamide on days +3 and +4. Profiling relied on immunoSEQ multiplex PCR, and the TCRdb table lists in-frame clones only, not all of them. The data show about 7,600 clones, about four fifths seen once. This specimen was CD4+ T cells sorted from blood, taken 1,000 to 1,200 days after allogeneic stem cell transplant with posttransplant cyclophosphamide. The source is a female patient in her 40s who received an allogeneic stem cell transplant from a related donor, was CMV-positive, and had no GVHD. The graft donor may be the source of some T cells.

This clone was observed a few times. The rearrangement uses TRBV9 and TRBJ2-5, with 12 bases that match TRBD2. The CDR3 runs 16 residues. V gave up 0 bases and J gave up 5 bases; unmatched junction bases: 5. The germline CDR1 and CDR2 sequences are SGDLS and YYNGEE. CDR3 region: CASSVVASGGAETQYF. CDR3 DNA: TGTGCCAGCAGCGTAGTGGCTAGCGGGGGGGCTGAGACCCAGTACTTC.

In its sample, this clone was seen a few times. V and J are TRBV11-3 and TRBJ1-5, with a tentative D call TRBD1 (5 bases). The CDR3 runs to 15 residues. Trimming left V 5 bases short and J 2 bases short, with 13 bases between. CDR1 is SGHNT and CDR2 is YENEEA in the germline V gene. CDR3 sequence: CASSQAGGGNQPQHF. The CDR3, as DNA: TGTGCCAGCAGCCAGGCGGGGGGAGGCAATCAGCCCCAGCATTTT.

Only one count was recorded for this clone. V gene TRBV9 combines with J gene TRBJ2-5; 7 bases align to TRBD1. The DNA matches TRBJ2-7 better at its end, which makes the J call doubtful. The CDR3 is 14 amino acids. CDR1 and CDR2 (germline): SGDLS, YYNGEE. This CDR3 is CASSATGLGYEQYF. The CDR3 DNA reads as TGTGCCAGCAGCGCGACAGGGTTGGGCTACGAGCAGTACTTC.

The genes are TRBV6-1 and TRBJ1-2, with TRBD1 as a possible D gene (5 bases). The CDR3 contains 14 residues. V was trimmed by 2 bases and J by 6 bases, leaving 13 bases between them. CDR1 MNHNS and CDR2 SASEGT come from the germline V gene. CDR3 nucleotides: TGTGCCAGCAGTGAACGACAGACTTCCCATGGCTACACCTTC. Translating it yields CASSERQTSHGYTF.

The chain has TRBV2 and TRBJ2-1; D is possibly TRBD1 (6 bases). Trimming left V 7 bases short and J 6 bases short, with 13 bases between. The CDR3 contains 13 residues. Per germline, CDR1 SNHLY and CDR2 FYNNEI. CDR3: CASNSGTLNEQFF. DNA of the CDR3: TGTGCCAGCAATTCCGGGACACTCAATGAGCAGTTCTTC.

The J gene is TRBJ2-5, the V gene TRBV19; 7 nucleotides align to TRBD1. Germline lookup yields CDR1 LNHDA and CDR2 SQIVND (reference sequence). The CDR3 contains 14 residues. The trim removed 6 bases at V and 5 bases at J, leaving 9 bases unmatched. The CDR3 nucleotides read TGTGCCAGTAGCTTCAGGGGGAATGGGGAGACCCAGTACTTC. Amino acid sequence: CASSFRGNGETQYF.

The chain has TRBV10-3 and TRBJ1-6; 7 bases are a match to TRBD1. Germline CDR1 ENHRY, CDR2 SYGVKD. V shed 2 bases and J 9 bases; nucleotides not matched to a gene: 4. This CDR3 spans 14 amino acids. The CDR3 sequence: CAISEAAGGSPLHF. The CDR3 DNA follows: TGTGCCATCAGTGAGGCTGCAGGGGGTTCACCCCTCCACTTT.

This sequence joins TRBV7-9 and TRBJ1-1, with D possibly matching TRBD1 (5 bases). Germline CDR1 and CDR2: SEHNR and FQNEAQ (reference sequence). V dropped 0 bases and J dropped 5 bases, with 16 bases sitting between them. This CDR3 is 16 amino acids long. The CDR3 region is CASSLAAGQVGTEAFF. CDR3 sequence (DNA): TGTGCCAGCAGCTTAGCGGCGGGGCAGGTAGGGACTGAAGCTTTCTTT.

V gene TRBV29-1 combines with J gene TRBJ1-5, with D unclear. V lost 4 bases to trimming and J lost 4 bases, with 8 bases between them. Germline V CDR1 and CDR2: SQVTM, ANQGSEA. CDR3 length: 12 amino acids. CDR3 in amino acids: CSVGGGNQPQHF. CDR3 sequence (DNA): TGCAGCGTTGGAGGTGGGAATCAGCCCCAGCATTTT.

The J gene is TRBJ2-3, the V gene TRBV15; weak D call: TRBD2 (6 bases). CDR1 is LNHNV, CDR2 YYDKDF, per germline (reference sequence). Trimming shortened V by 0 bases and J by 0 bases, and 10 bases separated the two germline ends. There are 16 residues in the CDR3. CDR3 sequence: CATSRDRRVSTDTQYF. The CDR3 nucleotides are TGTGCCACCAGCAGAGATAGGAGGGTGAGCACAGATACGCAGTATTTT.

The chain combines TRBV6-1 with TRBJ1-1, with D hard to call. Germline V CDR1 and CDR2: MNHNS, SASEGT. Trimming pared 6 bases from V and 2 bases from J, leaving 13 bases between. This CDR3 has 14 residues. This CDR3 is CASSALGSNTEAFF. The CDR3 nucleotides are TGTGCCAGCAGCGCCCTGGGGAGCAACACTGAAGCTTTCTTT.

This chain links TRBV28 with TRBJ2-7; TRBD2 might be the D (5 bases). CDR1 is MDHEN and CDR2 is SYDVKM in the germline V gene. The V gene lost 3 bases and the J gene lost 0 bases, with 9 bases spanning the gap. The CDR3 is made up of 14 amino acids. CDR3 region: CASSFPAVSYEQYF. Here the CDR3 DNA reads TGTGCCAGCAGTTTTCCAGCGGTCTCCTACGAGCAGTACTTC.

In the case of this clone: The junction departs from germline at one end; a sequencing error may be responsible. Other DNA sequences of this sample code for an identical CDR3. CDR3 loop: CASLGQANSPLHF. The CDR3 DNA follows: TGTGCCAGCTTGGGACAGGCTAATTCCCCCCTCCACTTT. V and J are TRBV18 and TRBJ1-6, with 8 bases fitting TRBD1. CDR3 size: 13 residues. Germline V gives CDR1 KGHSH, CDR2 LQKENI. Full variable domain (outside the CDR3, taken from reference TRBV18 and TRBJ1-6): NAGVMQNPRHLVRRRGQEARLRCSPMKGHSHVYWYRQLPEEGLKFMVYLQKENIIDESGMPKERFSAEFPKEGPSILRIQQVVRGDSAAYFCASLGQANSPLHFGNGTRLTVT.

The rearrangement links TRBV21-1 to TRBJ1-5; the table's D call, TRBD1, has no DNA check behind it. TRBV21-1 counts as a pseudogene. CDR3 length: 15 amino acids. In nucleotides, the CDR3 is TGTGCCAGCAGCACCTGTACAGATAGCAATCAGCCCCAGCATTTT. Translation: CASSTCTDSNQPQHF.

The V and J genes are TRBV19 and TRBJ1-2; 10 bases fit TRBD1. The CDR3 runs to 13 residues. The germline CDR1 and CDR2 sequences are LNHDA and SQIVND (reference sequence). With 5 bases clipped from V and 7 bases from J, the junction kept 4 bases outside the gene matches. CDR3 bases: TGTGCCAGTAGTCGACAGGGGGCTGGTGGCTACACCTTC. Its translation: CASSRQGAGGYTF.

The J gene is TRBJ1-2, the V gene TRBV5-6, with D perhaps matching TRBD1 (5 bases). The CDR3 covers 14 residues. Germline loops: CDR1 SGHDT, CDR2 YYEEEE. V lost 3 bases and J lost 4, with 13 bases in between. The CDR3 bases are TGTGCCAGCAGCTCGAACAGGCTAAGCTATGGCTACACCTTC. Translated, it gives CASSSNRLSYGYTF.

In DNA, the CDR3 is TGTGCCAGCAGTGAATTCGGGGGAAGCACCGGGGAGCTGTTTTTT. Its protein product is CASSEFGGSTGELFF. The chain recombines TRBV25-1 with TRBJ2-2; D is possibly TRBD2 (6 bases). The germline CDR1 and CDR2 sequences are MGHDK and SYGVNS. V lost 1 base to trimming and J lost 4 bases, with 10 bases between them. The CDR3 loop spans 15 amino acids. Filled out from reference TRBV25-1 and TRBJ2-2, the complete variable domain reads EADIYQTPRYLVIGTGKKITLECSQTMGHDKMYWYQQDPGMELHLIHYSYGVNSTEKGDLSSESTVSRIRTEHFPLTLESARPSHTSQYLCASSEFGGSTGELFFGEGSRLTVL.

The gene calls are TRBV11-2 and TRBJ2-7; D might be TRBD1 (8 bases). Trimming stripped 5 bases from V and 3 bases from J, with 14 bases between. The germline CDR1 and CDR2 sequences are SGHAT and FQNNGV. The CDR3 is made up of 14 amino acids. This CDR3 is CASSNYRGGYEQYF. The CDR3 nucleotides read TGTGCCAGCAGCAACTACAGGGGGGGCTACGAGCAGTACTTC.

The gene calls are TRBV6-5 and TRBJ1-1; D not certain. Trimming took 2 bases from V and 1 from J, leaving 14 bases between them. The germline CDR1 and CDR2 sequences are MNHEY and SVGAGI. The CDR3 sequence is 16 residues long. CDR3 bases: TGTGCCAGCAGTTACAGCCGCGGGTTTGGGAACACTGAAGCTTTCTTT. Translated: CASSYSRGFGNTEAFF.

The chain joins TRBV5-6 to TRBJ2-7; D is perhaps TRBD1 (6 bases). Trimming removed 3 bases at V and 4 bases at J, with 8 bases between. CDR3 size: 12 residues. The germline V gene has CDR1 SGHDT and CDR2 YYEEEE. CDR3 nucleotides: TGTGCCAGCAGCTCGACAGGATACGAGCAGTACTTC. Translating gives CASSSTGYEQYF.

V is TRBV7-9 and J is TRBJ2-1; D is undetermined. The CDR3 has 11 amino acids. V was cut by 5 bases and J by 9 bases, with 8 bases left in between. Germline lookup yields CDR1 SEHNR and CDR2 FQNEAQ (reference sequence). The CDR3 coding sequence is TGTGCCAGCAGCCCCCAAATTGAGCAGTTCTTC. This gives the protein CASSPQIEQFF.

CDR3 amino acids: CASRIQGLAGEQYF. The CDR3 region has the DNA TGTGCCAGCAGAATACAGGGTCTGGCGGGCGAGCAGTACTTC. The chain uses TRBV6-6 and TRBJ2-5; D is perhaps TRBD1 (6 bases). The closer fit of TRBJ2-7 to the DNA end suggests the J call may be wrong. Germline loops: CDR1 MNHNY, CDR2 SVGAGI (reference sequence). CDR3 length: 14 amino acids.

The chain joins TRBV5-8 to TRBJ1-2; D not certain. The CDR3 runs to 13 residues. Germline V gives CDR1 SGHTS, CDR2 YDEGEE. The V and J ends lost 2 bases and 2 bases respectively, with 7 bases between them. The CDR3 here is CASSFEQNYGYTF. For the CDR3, the DNA is TGTGCCAGCAGCTTTGAACAGAACTATGGCTACACCTTC. The full variable domain, in which reference TRBV5-8 and TRBJ1-2 provide the parts outside the CDR3, is EAGVTQSPTHLIKTRGQQATLRCSPISGHTSVYWYQQALGLGLQFLLWYDEGEERNRGNFPPRFSGRQFPNYSSELNVNALELEDSALYLCASSFEQNYGYTFGSGTRLTVV.

This chain uses TRBV7-3 with TRBJ2-2, with a tentative D call TRBD2 (5 bases). The V gene's germline CDR1 is SGHTA and CDR2 FQGTGA. V lost 1 base, J lost 4 bases, and 13 bases lay in between. CDR3 length equals 16 residues. CDR3 in DNA: TGTGCCAGCAGCTTAATCGGGCTAGCTAGCACCGGGGAGCTGTTTTTT. It yields the protein CASSLIGLASTGELFF.

The genes are TRBV13 and TRBJ2-5, with D possibly TRBD2 on 6 matching bases. Germline CDR1 reads PRHDT; CDR2 reads FYEKMQ (reference sequence). The V and J ends lost 3 bases and 9 bases respectively, with 17 bases between them. The CDR3 consists of 14 residues. The CDR3 loop reads CASSLGQGLGAQYF. The CDR3 DNA reads TGTGCCAGCAGCTTGGGGCAGGGACTCGGGGCCCAGTACTTC. The whole variable domain, filled in from reference TRBV13 and TRBJ2-5, reads AAGVIQSPRHLIKEKRETATLKCYPIPRHDTVYWYQQGPGQDPQFLISFYEKMQSDKGSIPDRFSAQQFSDYHSELNMSSLELGDSALYFCASSLGQGLGAQYFGPGTRLLVL.

This chain uses TRBV5-6 with TRBJ2-2; 9 bases fit TRBD1. This CDR3 is 16 amino acids long. Losses at the gene ends were 2 bases for V and 6 bases for J; bases not matched to a gene: 8. From germline, CDR1 is SGHDT and CDR2 YYEEEE. The CDR3 reads CASSFPGQGSAGELFF. The DNA of the CDR3 is TGTGCCAGCAGCTTTCCGGGACAGGGTTCCGCCGGGGAGCTGTTTTTT.

Written as DNA, the CDR3 is TGTGCCAGCAGCCCCAGCCCCCGTTCTAGCGGGGTAGGAGAGACCCAGTACTTC. Protein: CASSPSPRSSGVGETQYF. The chain carries TRBV9 and TRBJ2-5, with 9 nucleotides matching TRBD2. Germline V gives CDR1 SGDLS, CDR2 YYNGEE. With 4 bases clipped from V and 4 bases from J, the junction kept 17 bases outside the gene matches. This CDR3 region has 18 residues.

On this clone itself: An end of the junction does not agree with germline; a read error may underlie this. The sample carries other DNA sequences with the same CDR3. The genes are TRBV4-1 and TRBJ1-6; a possible D gene is TRBD1 (6 bases). In germline, CDR1 is MGHRA, CDR2 YSYEKL. The CDR3 has 17 residues. The CDR3 DNA follows: TGCGCCAGCAGCCAAGACCCGGGGACACAATATAATTCCCCCCTCCACTTT. This translates into CASSQDPGTQYNSPLHF.

The gene calls are TRBV25-1 and TRBJ2-3, with a possible D match to TRBD1 (7 bases). In germline, CDR1 is MGHDK, CDR2 SYGVNS. This CDR3 is 16 amino acids long. V lost 3 bases and J lost 1, with 14 bases in between. CDR3 nucleotides: TGTGCCAGCAGTGATCAAGGAGGGGGCCGCACAGATACGCAGTATTTT. This sequence encodes CASSDQGGGRTDTQYF.

The V and J genes are TRBV6-5 and TRBJ2-7; 8 bases agree with TRBD1. V lost 2 bases, J lost 3 bases, and 0 bases stayed unmatched. Per the germline V gene, CDR1 is MNHEY and CDR2 is SVGAGI. This CDR3 is built from 13 residues. CDR3 region: CASSYDRGYEQYF. CDR3 bases: TGTGCCAGCAGTTACGACAGGGGCTACGAGCAGTACTTC.

CDR3 residues: CASSLRPGTGTTEAFF. In DNA, the CDR3 is TGTGCCAGCAGCTTAAGGCCCGGGACAGGGACCACTGAAGCTTTCTTT. The V call is TRBV11-2, the J call TRBJ1-1; 9 nucleotides line up with TRBD1. Losses at the gene ends were 2 bases for V and 4 bases for J; bases not matched to a gene: 8. Germline lookup yields CDR1 SGHAT and CDR2 FQNNGV. The CDR3 runs 16 residues.